The 12 T cell receptor beta chains in this list originate from one sample, sequenced in a study of blood T cell repertoires in COVID-19. TCRdb's copy holds only in-frame clones and misses some; the assay was immunoSEQ multiplex PCR. The sample contains some 93,000 clones, approximately 86% of which appear only once. Sequencing was carried out using peripheral blood. Receptors were obtained from a woman over 75 with acute or convalescent COVID-19.

The CDR3 DNA sequence: TGTGCCAGCAGCTCGAGATTACGACTAGCGGGGAAGGTCGAGACCCAGTACTTC. This codes for CASSSRLRLAGKVETQYF. V usage is TRBV11-3 and J usage is TRBJ2-5; 11 bases are shared with TRBD2. The CDR3 extends over 18 amino acids. Per germline, CDR1 SGHNT and CDR2 YENEEA. J gave up 5 bases and V 4 bases, and 15 bases lay outside the gene matches.

The gene calls are TRBV6-2 or TRBV6-3 and TRBJ1-6; 8 nucleotides line up with TRBD1. Trimming at V came to 0 bases and at J to 6 bases, leaving 1 base not matched to a gene. The germline V gene encodes CDR1 MNHEY and CDR2 SVGEGT. The length of the CDR3 is 15 residues. CDR3 sequence (DNA): TGTGCCAGCAGTTACTCGGGACAGGTTAATTCACCCCTCCACTTT. Amino acids: CASSYSGQVNSPLHF.

The CDR3 sequence is CASSPPLQGVYEQYF. As DNA, the CDR3 is TGTGCCAGCTCACCACCGCTACAGGGGGTCTACGAGCAGTACTTC. The chain couples TRBV18 to TRBJ2-7, with 8 nucleotides matching TRBD1. Germline CDR1 KGHSH, CDR2 LQKENI. V dropped 0 bases and J dropped 3; count of bases not matched to a gene: 4. This CDR3 comprises 15 residues.

This clone was observed a single time. The chain carries TRBV24-1 and TRBJ1-2; 8 bases line up with TRBD1. The CDR3 contains 13 residues. CDR1 and CDR2 from the germline V gene are KGHDR and SFDVKD. J gave up 6 bases and V 7 bases, and 6 bases lay outside the gene matches. CDR3 loop: CATSPRTGNGYTF. The CDR3 DNA reads TGTGCCACCAGCCCCCGGACAGGGAATGGCTACACCTTC.

The chain couples TRBV3-1 (or the pseudogene TRBV3-2) to TRBJ2-3, with 14 bases matching TRBD2. The germline V gene encodes CDR1 LGHDT and CDR2 YNNKEL (reference sequence). Germline trimming cut 3 bases from V and 0 bases from J; bases unmatched to any gene: 5. This CDR3 contains 18 residues. CDR3 bases: TGTGCCAGCAGCCACGGACTAGCGGGGGGTTCGAGCACAGATACGCAGTATTTT. Translation gives CASSHGLAGGSSTDTQYF.

The chain is built from TRBV9 and TRBJ2-2; the D gene is possibly TRBD1 (5 bases). Germline assignment: CDR1 SGDLS and CDR2 YYNGEE. V lost 3 bases, J lost 2 bases, and 14 bases lay in between. The CDR3 spans 16 residues. The chain's CDR3 is CASSAPGHLNTGELFF. In DNA form, the CDR3 reads TGTGCCAGCAGCGCGCCCGGACACCTTAACACCGGGGAGCTGTTTTTT. Full variable domain (outside the CDR3, taken from reference TRBV9 and TRBJ2-2): DSGVTQTPKHLITATGQRVTLRCSPRSGDLSVYWYQQSLDQGLQFLIQYYNGEERAKGNILERFSAQQFPDLHSELNLSSLELGDSALYFCASSAPGHLNTGELFFGEGSRLTVL.

Regarding this clone: An end of the junction differs from the germline gene, which may be a read error. The gene calls are TRBV3-1 (or the pseudogene TRBV3-2) and TRBJ1-4, with D tentatively TRBD1 (5 bases). Germline CDR1 is LGHDT and CDR2 is YNNKEL (reference sequence). This CDR3 region has 12 residues. The CDR3: CASSPGSGALSF. The DNA of the CDR3 is TGTGCCAGCAGCCCAGGGAGCGGGGCGCTTAGTTTT.

V usage is TRBV6-6 and J usage is TRBJ1-2, with D uncertain. Germline V gene lookup returns CDR1 MNHNY and CDR2 SVGAGI (reference sequence). Deletions cut 7 bases from V and 0 bases from J, with 15 bases between. This CDR3 is 15 amino acids long. This CDR3 reads CASKPTGSANYGYTF. In nucleotides, the CDR3 is TGTGCCAGCAAACCTACCGGGTCCGCTAACTATGGCTACACCTTC.

In this sample, this clone turned up once. Here the CDR3 reads CASSSALPLEQYF. CDR3 coding DNA: TGTGCCAGCAGCTCAGCCCTACCCCTCGAGCAGTACTTC. The J gene is TRBJ2-7, the V gene TRBV7-2; D remains ambiguous. CDR1 is SGHTA, CDR2 FQGNSA, per germline. V was cut by 4 bases and J by 6 bases, with 13 bases left in between. The CDR3 sequence is 13 residues long.

This clone occurred a few times. The chain is built from TRBV5-6 and TRBJ1-3; no firm D call. The CDR3 is made up of 15 amino acids. The V and J ends lost 3 bases and 0 bases respectively, with 10 bases between them. Looked up from germline, CDR1 is SGHDT and CDR2 is YYEEEE. The chain's CDR3 is CASSSGLLSGNTIYF. The CDR3 DNA reads as TGTGCCAGCAGCTCCGGACTTCTCTCTGGAAACACCATATATTTT.

This sequence joins TRBV11-2 and TRBJ2-7, with D unclear. The CDR3 is made up of 12 amino acids. The germline gives CDR1 SGHAT, CDR2 FQNNGV. V was shortened by 5 bases and J by 4 bases, with 9 bases between the two germline ends. The CDR3 spells CASSRYSYEQYF. CDR3 nucleotides: TGTGCCAGCAGCCGATACAGTTACGAGCAGTACTTC.

The gene calls are TRBV29-1 and TRBJ2-7; 8 nucleotides line up with TRBD1. Germline V gives CDR1 SQVTM, CDR2 ANQGSEA. The CDR3 spans 14 residues. V dropped 6 bases and J dropped 2; count of bases not matched to a gene: 9. The CDR3 DNA is TGCAGCGTCACCCGATACAGGGGGGCCTACGAGCAGTACTTC. As protein: CSVTRYRGAYEQYF.